The T cell receptor (beta chain) described here comes from a study of shared clonotypes between healthy human individuals. Study information: Each donor had three CD4 naive, three CD4 memory, two CD8 naive and one CD8 memory plate. Notes on the study in general: Several donors shared around 5.2% of their naive CD4 clonotypes. Unshared clonotypes carried lower generation probabilities than those common to all four donors.

This clone turned up a few times. The antigen remains undetermined. TCRdb's copy holds only in-frame clones and misses some; the assay was immunoSEQ multiplex PCR. The sample yields 850,000 to 1,100,000 clones, around three quarters seen once. Germline loops: CDR1 SGDLS, CDR2 YYNGEE. The CDR3 has 14 amino acids. V was clipped by 4 bases and J by 1 base, with 11 bases between them. Sequencing input: memory CD4+ T cells from PBMCs. Subset indicated: CD45RA-negative fraction. The chain is built from TRBV9 and TRBJ1-1, with D tentatively TRBD1 (5 bases). This receptor was obtained from a man between 18 and 35 years old in good health. Some clones in this sample may be carry-over from other donors' samples. This chain's CDR3 is CASSRQIGNTEAFF. CDR3 in DNA: TGTGCCAGCAGCCGACAGATCGGGAACACTGAAGCTTTCTTT.